This entry describes one T cell receptor (beta chain). Treatment described: around 19 received Ad26.COV2.S at low or high dose, single or two shots; 5 received placebo; per-sample allocation not given. Sampling took place 63 days after the first vaccine or placebo injection. The repertoire was sequenced with immunoSEQ multiplex PCR; TCRdb's copy has only in-frame clones and lacks some. The sample records roughly 350,000 clones, about nine tenths being singletons. The source of the sample is a study of Ad26.COV2.S vaccination and SARS-CoV-2 variants. Germline V gene data show CDR1 as SNHLY and CDR2 as FYNNEI. This CDR3 is built from 17 residues. V lost 1 base and J 0 bases, leaving 15 bases between the germline ends.

The sequence derives from a person between 18 and 65 years old who received the Ad26.COV2.S COVID-19 vaccine or a placebo. V is TRBV2 and J is TRBJ1-2; the D is unclear. The specimen comprised peripheral blood, sampled in a trial of Ad26.COV2.S vaccine versus placebo. Here the CDR3 DNA reads TGTGCCAGCAGTGAAGGAGTTGGGAAGAGTACTAACTATGGCTACACCTTC. Protein sequence: CASSEGVGKSTNYGYTF.